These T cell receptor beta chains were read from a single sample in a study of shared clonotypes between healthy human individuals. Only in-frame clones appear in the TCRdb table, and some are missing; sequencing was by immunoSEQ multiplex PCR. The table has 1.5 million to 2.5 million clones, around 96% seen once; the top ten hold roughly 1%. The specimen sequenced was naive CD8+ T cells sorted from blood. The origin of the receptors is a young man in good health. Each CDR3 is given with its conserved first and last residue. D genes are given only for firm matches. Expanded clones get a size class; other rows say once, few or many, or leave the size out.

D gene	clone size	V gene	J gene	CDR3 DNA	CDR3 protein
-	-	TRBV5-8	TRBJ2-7	TGTGCCAGCACCCTTGGTCACGAGCAGTACTTC	CASTLGHEQYF
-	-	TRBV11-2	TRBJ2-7	TGTGCCAGCAGCCCCGATGGCGGGAACTCCTACGAGCAGTACTTC	CASSPDGGNSYEQYF
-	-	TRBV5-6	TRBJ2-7	TGTGCCAGCAGCTTGCGAGACGGCTACGAGCAGTACTTC	CASSLRDGYEQYF
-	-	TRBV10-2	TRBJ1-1	TGCGCCAGCAGTTTTCAGAGGTTTATGAACACTGAAGCTTTCTTT	CASSFQRFMNTEAFF
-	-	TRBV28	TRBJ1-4	TGTGCCAGCAGTTCGACAGCGGGTGAAAAACTGTTTTTT	CASSSTAGEKLFF
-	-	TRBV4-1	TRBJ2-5	TGCGCCAGCAGCCAAGCCTCTTGGGGGGCAGTGGAGACCCAGTACTTC	CASSQASWGAVETQYF
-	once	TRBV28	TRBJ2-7	TGTGCCAGCAGCCTGGGTACCTACGAGCAGTACTTC	CASSLGTYEQYF
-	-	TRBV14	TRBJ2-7	TGTGCCAGCAGCCGCTTAGAAGGGGCCAGCGGAACCTACGAGCAGTACTTC	CASSRLEGASGTYEQYF
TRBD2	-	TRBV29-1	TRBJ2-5	TGCAGCGTTGAAGAGGCTAGCGGGATGCAAGAGACCCAGTACTTC	CSVEEASGMQETQYF
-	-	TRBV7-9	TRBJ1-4	TGTGCCAGCAGCTCCCAAAATGAAAAACTGTTTTTT	CASSSQNEKLFF
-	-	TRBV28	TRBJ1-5	TGTGCCAGCAGCCCTTTGGGGGGGGAGATCAATCAGCCCCAGCATTTT	CASSPLGGEINQPQHF
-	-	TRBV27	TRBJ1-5	TGTGCCAGCAGTTTGTTGGGGGGCGTTTGGCCCCAGCATTTT	CASSLLGGVWPQHF
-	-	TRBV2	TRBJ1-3	TGTGCCAGCAGTGTTAATGGTATCTCTGGAAACACCATATATTTT	CASSVNGISGNTIYF
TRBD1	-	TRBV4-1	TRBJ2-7	TGCGCCAGCAGCACAAGACAGGGCTTATACGAGCAGTACTTC	CASSTRQGLYEQYF
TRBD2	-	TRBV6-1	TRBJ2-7	TGTGCCACCATAGCGGGAGCCTACGAGCAGTACTTC	CATIAGAYEQYF
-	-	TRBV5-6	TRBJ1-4	TGTGCCAGCAGCTTAACGGGGGTTCGGGGTAATGAAAAACTGTTTTTT	CASSLTGVRGNEKLFF
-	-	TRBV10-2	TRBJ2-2	TGCGCCAGCAGTGTTGGGGTCACCGGGGAGCTGTTTTTT	CASSVGVTGELFF
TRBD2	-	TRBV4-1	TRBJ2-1	TGCGCCAGCAGCCAAGATAAGTCGGGACTAGCGGGGGACAATGAGCAGTTCTTC	CASSQDKSGLAGDNEQFF
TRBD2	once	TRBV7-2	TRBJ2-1	TGTGCCAGCAGCTTAGTCCTAGCGGGAGGGAGAGGGAACAATGAGCAGTTCTTC	CASSLVLAGGRGNNEQFF
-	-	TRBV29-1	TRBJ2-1	TGCAGCGTTGAATACAGTTTAGCCTACAATGAGCAGTTCTTC	CSVEYSLAYNEQFF
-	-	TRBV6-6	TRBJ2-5	TGTGCCAGCAGTCCGGGGCTCCGAGAGACCCAGTACTTC	CASSPGLRETQYF
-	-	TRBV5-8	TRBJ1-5	TGTGCCAGCGCCGGATACAATCAGCCCCAGCATTTT	CASAGYNQPQHF
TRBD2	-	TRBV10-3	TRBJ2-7	TGTGCCATCAGTGATCTCCCTACTAGCGGTCCCTCCTACGAGCAGTACTTC	CAISDLPTSGPSYEQYF
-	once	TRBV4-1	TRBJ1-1	TGCGCCAGCAGCCATTCAGGTGGGCGGGACACTGAAGCTTTCTTT	CASSHSGGRDTEAFF
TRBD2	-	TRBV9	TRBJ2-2	TGTGCCAGCAGCGTAGCTCTCGGCTCTAGCGGGAGGGCCGTCACCGGGGAGCTGTTTTTT	CASSVALGSSGRAVTGELFF